The clone carrying this T cell receptor (beta chain) was found once. This sample is drawn from a study of blood T cell repertoires in COVID-19. As for the study in general: Samples came from the United States, Italy and Spain, spanning acute and convalescent COVID-19. PBMCs, B-cell-depleted T cells, or T cells were the source of the cDNA or gDNA that made up the material.

Germline V CDR1 and CDR2: SQVTM, ANQGSEA. CDR3 size: 14 residues. The trim removed 4 bases at V and 3 bases at J, leaving 5 bases unmatched. Under the authors' procedure: Amplified reference gene primers provided the basis for estimating nucleated cell counts. Profiled with immunoSEQ multiplex PCR; TCRdb holds only in-frame clones, not every one. The V and J calls and the clone size are those of that table, but D and trimming were determined from the DNA. The sample has tens of thousands of clones; around 86% are singletons. The sequence derives from a man between 50 and 59 years old with active COVID-19. Material: peripheral blood. The chain couples TRBV29-1 to TRBJ2-5; 10 bases are a match to TRBD1. Here the CDR3 reads CSVGQGAKKETQYF. CDR3 DNA: TGCAGCGTTGGACAGGGGGCGAAAAAAGAGACCCAGTACTTC.